This T cell receptor (beta chain) was sequenced during a study of shared clonotypes between healthy human individuals. Terminally differentiated effector memory CD45RA+ cells were excluded from the naive CD8 cells, which were CD45RO-negative and positively selected for CCR7. Study-wide findings and caveats: Limited genetic and exposure-history diversity came from having few donors. Shared clonotypes across all four donors exceeded non-shared ones in generation probability. In general, naive subsets displayed greater estimated richness than memory subsets did.

Researchers ran the assay at a deep level. The repertoire was sequenced with immunoSEQ multiplex PCR; TCRdb's copy has only in-frame clones and lacks some. The data hold about 2,200,000 clones, with about 92% observed a single time. Worth noting for this clone: Its specificity is not known.

The source material was naive CD8+ T cells from PBMCs. The sequence derives from a young man in good health. Some clones in this sample may be carry-over from other donors' samples.

As DNA, the CDR3 is TGTGCCATCAAGGACGGAGACAGGGTAGCTTTCTTT. This translates into CAIKDGDRVAFF. V usage is TRBV10-3 and J usage is TRBJ1-1; 7 bases map to TRBD1. The CDR3 is 12 amino acids. Germline CDR1 reads ENHRY; CDR2 reads SYGVKD. The V gene end was trimmed by 7 bases and the J gene end by 10 bases; junction bases not matched to a gene: 9.